This T cell receptor (beta chain) was retrieved from a study of cytomegalovirus exposure and HLA in healthy donors. The PCR made use of 60 Vbeta and 13 Jbeta primers. The repertoire was sequenced with immunoSEQ multiplex PCR; TCRdb's copy has only in-frame clones and lacks some. The sample carries about 82,000 clones, around 79% recorded once. CDR1 KGHSH and CDR2 LQKENI come from the germline V gene. This CDR3 spans 18 amino acids. As concerns this clone: One end of the junction varies from germline; a read error may be responsible.

This clonotype originated in a human donor in good health. The chain links TRBV18 to TRBJ1-1; 7 bases map to TRBD1. The source material was PBMCs. CDR3 region: CASSPQGFWSLTNTEAFF. CDR3 bases: TGTGCCAGTTCACCACAGGGGTTCTGGTCCCTTACGAACACTGAAGCTTTCTTT.